The present entry profiles one T cell receptor (beta chain) with its context. Its cognate antigen has yet to be identified. No per-base quality is available; no much larger clone lies one base away. The library was generated by the immunoSEQ multiplex PCR assay. T-cell receptor beta chain repertoire sequencing was carried out together with a 770-gene immune expression panel. TCRdb re-hosts the immuneACCESS table, in-frame sequences only. Its copies lack some clones; in the studies checked, an unresolved V gene accounts for under half of them, and the cause for the rest is not known. The table for this sample lists 3,500 to 5,000 clones; about 88% of them were counted only once. In total, the top ten clones hold 5% to 6.5% of the sample. The sample originates from a study of brain metastases from non-small cell lung cancer (dated by TCRdb to about 2019). Regarding the research as a whole: The immune microenvironment of paired resected primary tumors and brain metastases from non-small-cell lung cancer patients was profiled.

Via the germline V gene, CDR1 is MRHNA and CDR2 SNTAGT. The CDR3 sequence holds 15 residues, the cysteine and phenylalanine included. The retained sequence is limited to the CDR3, 45 bases, with the frame set at the first base. After removal of 4 bases from V and 8 bases from J, the junction retains 8 bases not matched to a gene. The cohort was made up of some 42 patients with surgically resected non-small-cell lung cancer, each of whom had both a primary tumor specimen and a brain metastasis specimen. The clonotype originates from a donor aged 40 or older with non-small cell lung cancer. The sample was tumor-adjacent normal tissue. The chain links TRBV6-4 with TRBJ2-1; 10 nucleotides in the junction match TRBD2. In nucleotide form, the sequence is TGTGCCAGCAGTGCCCAAGCGGGAGGGATCTATGAGCAGTTCTTC. It encodes CASSAQAGGIYEQFF.